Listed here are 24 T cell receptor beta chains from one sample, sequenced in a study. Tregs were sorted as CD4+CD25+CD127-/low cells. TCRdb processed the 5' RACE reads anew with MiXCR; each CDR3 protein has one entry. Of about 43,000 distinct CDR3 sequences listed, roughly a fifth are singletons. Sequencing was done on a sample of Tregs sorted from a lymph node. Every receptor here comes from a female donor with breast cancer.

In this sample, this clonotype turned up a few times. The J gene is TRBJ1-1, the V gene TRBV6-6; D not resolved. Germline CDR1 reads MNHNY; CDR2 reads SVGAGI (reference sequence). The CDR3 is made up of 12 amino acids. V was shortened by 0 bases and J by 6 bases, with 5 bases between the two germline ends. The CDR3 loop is CASSYSVAEAFF. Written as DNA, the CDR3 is TGTGCCAGCAGTTACTCGGTCGCTGAAGCTTTCTTT.

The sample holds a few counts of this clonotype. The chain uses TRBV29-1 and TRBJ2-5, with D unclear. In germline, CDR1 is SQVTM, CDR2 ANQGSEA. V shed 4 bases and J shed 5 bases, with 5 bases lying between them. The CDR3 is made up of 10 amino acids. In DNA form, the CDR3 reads TGCAGCGTTGTAAGGGAGACCCAGTACTTC. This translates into CSVVRETQYF.

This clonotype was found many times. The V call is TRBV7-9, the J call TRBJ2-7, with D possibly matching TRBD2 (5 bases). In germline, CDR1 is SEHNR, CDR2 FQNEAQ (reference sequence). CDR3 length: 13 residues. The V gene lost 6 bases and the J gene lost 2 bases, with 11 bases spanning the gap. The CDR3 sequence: CASSSGVTYEQYF. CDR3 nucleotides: TGTGCCAGCAGTTCCGGGGTCACCTACGAGCAGTACTTC.

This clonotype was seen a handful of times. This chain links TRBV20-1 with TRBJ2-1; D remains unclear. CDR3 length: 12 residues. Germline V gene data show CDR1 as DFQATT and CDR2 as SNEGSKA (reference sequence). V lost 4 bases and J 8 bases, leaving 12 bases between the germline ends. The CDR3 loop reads CSAILHGDEQFF. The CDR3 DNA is TGCAGTGCTATTCTTCATGGCGATGAGCAGTTCTTC.

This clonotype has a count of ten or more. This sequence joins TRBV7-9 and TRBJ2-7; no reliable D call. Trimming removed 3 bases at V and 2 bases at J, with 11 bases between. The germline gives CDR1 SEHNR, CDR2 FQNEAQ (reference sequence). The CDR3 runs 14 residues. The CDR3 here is CASSLNGPTYEQYF. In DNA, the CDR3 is TGTGCCAGCAGCTTGAACGGTCCGACCTACGAGCAGTACTTC.

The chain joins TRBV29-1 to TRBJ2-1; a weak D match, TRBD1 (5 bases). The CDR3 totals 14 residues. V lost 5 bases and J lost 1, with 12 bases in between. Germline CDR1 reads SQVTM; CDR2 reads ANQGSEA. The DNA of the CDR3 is TGCAGCGTTTTACAGGACCCGTCCTACAATGAGCAGTTCTTC. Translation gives CSVLQDPSYNEQFF.

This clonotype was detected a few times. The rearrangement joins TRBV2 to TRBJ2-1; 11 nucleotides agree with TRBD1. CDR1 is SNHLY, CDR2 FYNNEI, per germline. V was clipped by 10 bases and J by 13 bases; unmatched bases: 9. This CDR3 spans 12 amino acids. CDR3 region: CATAGTGGGQFF. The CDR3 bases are TGTGCCACGGCCGGGACAGGGGGTGGTCAGTTCTTC.

The CDR3 DNA reads as TGTGCCAGCAGCCAACTTCCTTCTCTTAGCAACGGAGGAAACACCATATATTTT. Translating gives CASSQLPSLSNGGNTIYF. J is TRBJ1-3 and V is TRBV14, with D uncertain. This CDR3 is built from 18 residues. Germline assignment: CDR1 SGHDN and CDR2 FVKESK. The germline V and J ends were trimmed by 2 bases and 4 bases, with 21 bases remaining between them. The variable domain in full, with the rest retrieved from reference TRBV14 and TRBJ1-3, is EAGVTQFPSHSVIEKGQTVTLRCDPISGHDNLYWYRRVMGKEIKFLLHFVKESKQDESGMPNNRFLAERTGGTYSTLKVQPAELEDSGVYFCASSQLPSLSNGGNTIYFGEGSWLTVV.

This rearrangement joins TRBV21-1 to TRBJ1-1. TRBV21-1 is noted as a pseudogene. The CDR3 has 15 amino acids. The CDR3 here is CASSKVPLVNTEAFF. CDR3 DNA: TGTGCCAGCAGCAAAGTCCCTCTGGTGAACACTGAAGCTTTCTTT.

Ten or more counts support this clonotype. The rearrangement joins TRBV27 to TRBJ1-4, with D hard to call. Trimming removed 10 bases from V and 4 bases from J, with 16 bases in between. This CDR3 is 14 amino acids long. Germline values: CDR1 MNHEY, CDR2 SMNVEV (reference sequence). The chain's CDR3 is CATAKRDGNEKLFF. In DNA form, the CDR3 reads TGTGCCACCGCGAAACGTGATGGTAATGAAAAACTGTTTTTT.

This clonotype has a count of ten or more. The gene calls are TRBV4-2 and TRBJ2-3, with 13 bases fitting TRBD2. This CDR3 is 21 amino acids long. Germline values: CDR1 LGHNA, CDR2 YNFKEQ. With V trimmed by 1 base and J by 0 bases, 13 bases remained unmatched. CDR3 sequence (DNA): TGTGCCAGCAGCCAAGTCCCCACTAGCGGGGGGGCCTTATGGAGCACAGATACGCAGTATTTT. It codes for CASSQVPTSGGALWSTDTQYF.

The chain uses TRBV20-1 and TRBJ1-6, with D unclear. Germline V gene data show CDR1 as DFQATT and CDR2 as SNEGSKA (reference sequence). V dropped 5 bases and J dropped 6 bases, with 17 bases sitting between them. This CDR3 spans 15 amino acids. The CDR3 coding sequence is TGCAGTGCTGGAGTCGGAACAGCACGTAATTCACCCCTCCACTTT. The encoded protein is CSAGVGTARNSPLHF.

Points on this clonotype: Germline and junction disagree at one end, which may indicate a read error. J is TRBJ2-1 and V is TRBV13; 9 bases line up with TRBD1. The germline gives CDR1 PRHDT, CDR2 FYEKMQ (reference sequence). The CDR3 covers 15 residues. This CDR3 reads CAGSYRDRVDNEQFF. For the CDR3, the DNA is TGTGCCGGCAGCTACCGGGACAGGGTGGATAATGAGCAGTTCTTC.

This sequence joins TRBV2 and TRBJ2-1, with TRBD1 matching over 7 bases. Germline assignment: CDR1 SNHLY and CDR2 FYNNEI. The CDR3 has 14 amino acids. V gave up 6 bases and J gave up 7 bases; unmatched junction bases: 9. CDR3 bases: TGTGCCAGCAGCCCGTTGACAGGGCGTAATGAGCAGTTCTTC. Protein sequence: CASSPLTGRNEQFF.

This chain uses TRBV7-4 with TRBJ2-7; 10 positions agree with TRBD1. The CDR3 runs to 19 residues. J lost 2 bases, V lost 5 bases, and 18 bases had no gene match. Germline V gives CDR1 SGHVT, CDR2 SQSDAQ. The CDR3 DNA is TGTGCCAGCAGCACCCTCCGGGACAGGGGTGATCTAATTACCTACGAGCAGTACTTC. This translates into CASSTLRDRGDLITYEQYF.

The CDR3 spells CASRGRGTQYF. DNA of the CDR3: TGTGCCAGCAGGGGGCGGGGGACCCAGTACTTC. The genes are TRBV6-5 and TRBJ2-5, with D maybe TRBD2 (6 bases). The V end was cut by 6 bases, the J end by 7 bases, with 9 bases between. From germline, CDR1 is MNHEY and CDR2 SVGAGI. The CDR3 totals 11 residues.

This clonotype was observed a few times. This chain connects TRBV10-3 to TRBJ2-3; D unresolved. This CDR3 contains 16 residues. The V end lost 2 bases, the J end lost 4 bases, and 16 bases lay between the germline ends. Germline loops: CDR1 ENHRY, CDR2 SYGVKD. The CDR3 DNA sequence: TGTGCCATCAGTGAGGGGTTATACACGTTACCAGATACGCAGTATTTT. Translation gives CAISEGLYTLPDTQYF.

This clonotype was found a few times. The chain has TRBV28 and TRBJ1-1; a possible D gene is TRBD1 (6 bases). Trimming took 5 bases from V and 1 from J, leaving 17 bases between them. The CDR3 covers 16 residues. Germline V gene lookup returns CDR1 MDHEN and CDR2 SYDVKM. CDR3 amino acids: CASSRGDILSNTEAFF. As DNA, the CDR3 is TGTGCCAGCAGTCGAGGGGACATATTATCGAACACTGAAGCTTTCTTT.

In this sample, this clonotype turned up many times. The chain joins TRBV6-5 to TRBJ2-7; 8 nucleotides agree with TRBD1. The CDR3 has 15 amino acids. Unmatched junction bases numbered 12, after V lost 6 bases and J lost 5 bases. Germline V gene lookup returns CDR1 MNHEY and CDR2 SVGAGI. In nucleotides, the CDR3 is TGTGCCAGCAGCCAACGGGGCCGGACAGGGAACGAGCAGTACTTC. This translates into CASSQRGRTGNEQYF.

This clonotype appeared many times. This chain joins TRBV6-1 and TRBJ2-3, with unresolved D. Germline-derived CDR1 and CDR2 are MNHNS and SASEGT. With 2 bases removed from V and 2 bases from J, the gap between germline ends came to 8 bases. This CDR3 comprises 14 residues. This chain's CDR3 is CASSEIRFTDTQYF. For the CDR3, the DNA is TGTGCCAGCAGTGAAATTAGATTCACAGATACGCAGTATTTT.

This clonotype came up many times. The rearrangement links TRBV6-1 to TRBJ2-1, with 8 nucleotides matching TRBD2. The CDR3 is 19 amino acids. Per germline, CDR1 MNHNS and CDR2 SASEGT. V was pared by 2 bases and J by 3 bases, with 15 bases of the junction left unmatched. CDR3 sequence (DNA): TGTGCCAGCAGTGAAATTGGTACAGCGGGAGCCCCATTCTACAATGAGCAGTTCTTC. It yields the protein CASSEIGTAGAPFYNEQFF.

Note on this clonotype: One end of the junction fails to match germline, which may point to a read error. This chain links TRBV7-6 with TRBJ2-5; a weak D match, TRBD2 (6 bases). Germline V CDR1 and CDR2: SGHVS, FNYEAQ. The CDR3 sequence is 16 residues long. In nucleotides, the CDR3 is TGTGCCAGCGGCTTAGTGGCGGGAAACGAGCGGGAGACCCAGTACTTC. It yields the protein CASGLVAGNERETQYF. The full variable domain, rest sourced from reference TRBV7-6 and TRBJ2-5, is GAGVSQSPRYKVTKRGQDVALRCDPISGHVSLYWYRQALGQGPEFLTYFNYEAQQDKSGLPNDRFSAERPEGSISTLTIQRTEQRDSAMYRCASGLVAGNERETQYFGPGTRLLVL.

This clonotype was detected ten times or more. DNA of the CDR3: TGTGCCAGCAGGGATAGCGGGAGTGGCACCGGGGAGCTGTTTTTT. This codes for CASRDSGSGTGELFF. This chain connects TRBV4-2 to TRBJ2-2; 9 bases map to TRBD2. CDR1 and CDR2 from the germline V gene are LGHNA and YNFKEQ. The V gene end was trimmed by 6 bases and the J gene end by 4 bases; junction bases not matched to a gene: 6. The CDR3 has 15 residues.

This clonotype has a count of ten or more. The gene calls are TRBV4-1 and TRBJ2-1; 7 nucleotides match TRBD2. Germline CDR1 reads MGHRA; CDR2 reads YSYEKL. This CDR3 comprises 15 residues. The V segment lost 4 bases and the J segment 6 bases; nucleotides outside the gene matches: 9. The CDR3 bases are TGCGCCAGCAGCCCTTTGCGGGAGCCGCCCAATGAGCAGTTCTTC. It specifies CASSPLREPPNEQFF.